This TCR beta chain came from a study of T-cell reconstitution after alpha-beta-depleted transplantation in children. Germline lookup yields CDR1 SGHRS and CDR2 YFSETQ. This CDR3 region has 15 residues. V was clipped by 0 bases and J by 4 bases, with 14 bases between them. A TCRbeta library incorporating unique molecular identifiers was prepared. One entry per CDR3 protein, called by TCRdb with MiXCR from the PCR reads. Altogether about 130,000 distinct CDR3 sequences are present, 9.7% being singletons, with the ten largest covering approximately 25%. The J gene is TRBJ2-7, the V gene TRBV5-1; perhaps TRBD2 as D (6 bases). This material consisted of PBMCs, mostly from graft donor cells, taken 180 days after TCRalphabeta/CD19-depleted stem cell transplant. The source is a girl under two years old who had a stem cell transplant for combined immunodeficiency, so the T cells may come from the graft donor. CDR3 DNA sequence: TGCGCCAGCAGCTTGGTAGGAGGGTACTTATACGAGCAGTACTTC. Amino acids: CASSLVGGYLYEQYF.